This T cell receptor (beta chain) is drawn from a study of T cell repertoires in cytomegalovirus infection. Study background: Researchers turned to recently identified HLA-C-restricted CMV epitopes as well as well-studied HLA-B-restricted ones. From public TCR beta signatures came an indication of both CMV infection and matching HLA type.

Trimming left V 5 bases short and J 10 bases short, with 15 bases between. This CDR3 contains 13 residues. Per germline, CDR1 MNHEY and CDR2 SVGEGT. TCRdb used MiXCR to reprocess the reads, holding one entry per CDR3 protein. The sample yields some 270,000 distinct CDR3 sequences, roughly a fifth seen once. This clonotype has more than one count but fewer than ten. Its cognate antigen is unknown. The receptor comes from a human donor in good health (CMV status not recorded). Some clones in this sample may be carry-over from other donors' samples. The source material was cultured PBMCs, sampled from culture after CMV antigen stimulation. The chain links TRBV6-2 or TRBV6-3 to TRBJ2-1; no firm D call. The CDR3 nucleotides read TGTGCCAGCAGTCCCTTGGGGTCTCAAGAGCAGTTCTTC. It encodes CASSPLGSQEQFF.